The clone carrying this T cell receptor (beta chain) has only one observation. The antigen remains unidentified. The junction had 13 bases not matched to a gene; V was cut back by 4 bases and J by 0 bases. Germline values: CDR1 SQVTM, CDR2 ANQGSEA. This CDR3 has 18 residues. The PCR ran on 60 Vbeta and 13 Jbeta primers. Clones were read by immunoSEQ multiplex PCR, and TCRdb kept only the in-frame ones, dropping some. The top ten clones hold about 0.25% of a sample with 200,000 to 250,000 clones, about 85% of them seen once. These data belong to a study of cytomegalovirus exposure and HLA in healthy donors. About the study: Tens of millions of unique TCRs from HLA-typed donors were held in an early release of data.

Study-wide findings and caveats: It emerged from a later analysis that several of the most significant clusters appeared to be linked to common viral pathogens. Later on, a genetic analysis was performed. It linked a missense variant in DCLRE1C with V- and J-gene trimming of TCR beta.

This receptor was obtained from a girl aged 2 to 10 in good health and CMV-seronegative. The chain has TRBV29-1 and TRBJ1-1, with 11 nucleotides matching TRBD1. Material for sequencing was PBMCs. CDR3 in amino acids: CSVVWTGDRGSLNTEAFF. CDR3 coding DNA: TGCAGCGTTGTCTGGACCGGGGACAGGGGGAGTTTGAACACTGAAGCTTTCTTT.